Below are 2 T cell receptor beta chains sequenced from a single sample in a study of blood T cell repertoires in COVID-19. The data were produced by immunoSEQ multiplex PCR, yet TCRdb's version contains in-frame clones alone and is incomplete. There are about 170,000 clones in the sample; 70% to 85% occur only once, and over 20% lies in the top ten. Sample: peripheral blood. The receptors were sampled from a woman of 80 years or more with acute or convalescent COVID-19.

The chain uses TRBV7-2 and TRBJ2-1; 7 bases agree with TRBD2. The CDR3 covers 16 residues. With V trimmed by 0 bases and J by 7 bases, 9 bases remained unmatched. The V gene's germline CDR1 is SGHTA and CDR2 FQGNSA. Here the CDR3 reads CASSLANSGIGNEQFF. The CDR3 nucleotides are TGTGCCAGCAGCTTAGCGAACAGCGGGATAGGGAATGAGCAGTTCTTC. The variable domain in full, with the rest retrieved from reference TRBV7-2 and TRBJ2-1, is GAGVSQSPSNKVTEKGKDVELRCDPISGHTALYWYRQSLGQGLEFLIYFQGNSAPDKSGLPSDRFSAERTGGSVSTLTIQRTQQEDSAVYLCASSLANSGIGNEQFFGPGTRLTVL.

The CDR3 reads CASSIGQGGVEQFF. In nucleotides, the CDR3 is TGTGCCAGCAGCATCGGACAGGGTGGGGTTGAGCAGTTCTTC. The chain uses TRBV7-9 and TRBJ2-1; 8 nucleotides line up with TRBD1. This CDR3 is built from 14 residues. CDR1 and CDR2 (germline): SEHNR, FQNEAQ (reference sequence). After removal of 5 bases from V and 9 bases from J, the junction contained 9 bases not matched to a gene. The entire variable domain, with the rest obtained from reference TRBV7-9 and TRBJ2-1, is as follows: DTGVSQNPRHKITKRGQNVTFRCDPISEHNRLYWYRQTLGQGPEFLTYFQNEAQLEKSRLLSDRFSAERPKGSFSTLEIQRTEQGDSAMYLCASSIGQGGVEQFFGPGTRLTVL.